This T cell receptor beta chain was obtained from a study of T cell repertoires in cytomegalovirus infection. Study information: Both CMV infection and a matching HLA type were indicated by public TCR beta signatures. Findings of the study overall: CMV carriers having the relevant HLA were flagged by cumulative public TCR beta family frequency. It was HLA-C-restricted CMV-specific TCR beta clonotypes that dominated the response ex vivo.

TCRdb itself ran the reads through MiXCR, one entry per CDR3 protein. Here the sample spans about 260,000 distinct CDR3 sequences, roughly 15% being singletons. In this sample, this clonotype turned up many times. Its cognate antigen is unknown. V lost 4 bases to trimming and J lost 0 bases; unmatched junction nucleotides: 14. The CDR3 length is 19 residues. Germline CDR1 reads SGHVS; CDR2 reads FQNEAQ. The receptor comes from a human donor in good health (CMV status not recorded). Some clones in this sample may be carry-over from other donors' samples. The material sequenced was PBMCs. This rearrangement joins TRBV7-8 to TRBJ2-5; TRBD1 matches 10 bases. Here the CDR3 DNA reads TGTGCCAGCAGCTCTGGACCGAGACAGGGGGCGGGGTACCAAGAGACCCAGTACTTC. Translating it yields CASSSGPRQGAGYQETQYF. The full variable domain, in which reference TRBV7-8 and TRBJ2-5 provide the parts outside the CDR3, is GAGVSQSPRYKVAKRGQDVALRCDPISGHVSLFWYQQALGQGPEFLTYFQNEAQLDKSGLPSDRFFAERPEGSVSTLKIQRTQQEDSAVYLCASSSGPRQGAGYQETQYFGPGTRLLVL.